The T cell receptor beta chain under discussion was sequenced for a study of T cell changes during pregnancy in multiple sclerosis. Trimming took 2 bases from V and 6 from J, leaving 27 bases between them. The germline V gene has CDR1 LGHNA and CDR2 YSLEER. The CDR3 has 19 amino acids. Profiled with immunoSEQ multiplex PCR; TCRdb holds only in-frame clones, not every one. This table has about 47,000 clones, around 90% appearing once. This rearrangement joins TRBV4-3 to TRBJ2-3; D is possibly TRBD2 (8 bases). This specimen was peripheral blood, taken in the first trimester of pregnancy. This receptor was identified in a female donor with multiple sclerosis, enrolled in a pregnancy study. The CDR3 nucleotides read TGCGCCAGCAGCCAAAACACGCCCGCGGGGGGCAGGGGGGTGGATACGCAGTATTTT. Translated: CASSQNTPAGGRGVDTQYF.